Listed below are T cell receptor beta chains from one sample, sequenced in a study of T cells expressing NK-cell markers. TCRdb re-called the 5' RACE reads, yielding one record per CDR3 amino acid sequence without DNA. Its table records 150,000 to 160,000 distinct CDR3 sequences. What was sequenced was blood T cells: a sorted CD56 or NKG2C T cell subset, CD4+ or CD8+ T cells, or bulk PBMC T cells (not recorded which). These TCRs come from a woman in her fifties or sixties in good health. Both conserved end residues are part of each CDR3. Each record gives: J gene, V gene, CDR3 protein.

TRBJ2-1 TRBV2 CAFFPGLNNEQFF
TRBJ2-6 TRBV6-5 CATEQAGANVLTF
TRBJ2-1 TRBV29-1 CSVDPGLGPEQFF
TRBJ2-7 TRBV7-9 CASSSPRTYEQYF
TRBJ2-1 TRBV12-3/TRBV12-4 CASSLAPGRFHEQFF
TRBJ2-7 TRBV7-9 CASSPPGQGAHEQYF
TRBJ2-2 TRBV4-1 CASSQVLASTGELFF
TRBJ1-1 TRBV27 CASSLQLGVTEAFF
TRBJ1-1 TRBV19 CASSPRGLNTEAFF
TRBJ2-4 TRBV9 CASSSGTENIQYF
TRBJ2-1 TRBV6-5 CASGGYPGDEQFF
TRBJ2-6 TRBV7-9 CASGIIQVDRSGANVLTF
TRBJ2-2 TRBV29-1 CSVVASGTGELFF
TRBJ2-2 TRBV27 CASSSQSRVTGELFF
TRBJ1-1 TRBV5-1 CASSLSWTADTEAFF
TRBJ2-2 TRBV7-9 CASSLRTSVGGELFF
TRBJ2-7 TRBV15 CATSRESRDGEQYF
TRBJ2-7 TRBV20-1 CSARLGLIYEQYF
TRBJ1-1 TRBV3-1 CASSSRGLGEGTEAFF
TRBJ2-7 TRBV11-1 CASSLARDRVHEQYF
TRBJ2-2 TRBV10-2 CASSDETAPNTGELFF
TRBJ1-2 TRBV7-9 CASTQNPDSYGYTF
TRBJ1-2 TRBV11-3 CASSPGPWNGYTF
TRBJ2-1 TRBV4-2 CASSRGTSGEYNEQFF
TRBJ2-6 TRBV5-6 CASSFGGLASGANVLTF
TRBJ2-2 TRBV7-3 CASREGLSTGELFF
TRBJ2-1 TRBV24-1 CATSDPRRDEQFF
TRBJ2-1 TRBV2 CASRHLAGALNEQFF